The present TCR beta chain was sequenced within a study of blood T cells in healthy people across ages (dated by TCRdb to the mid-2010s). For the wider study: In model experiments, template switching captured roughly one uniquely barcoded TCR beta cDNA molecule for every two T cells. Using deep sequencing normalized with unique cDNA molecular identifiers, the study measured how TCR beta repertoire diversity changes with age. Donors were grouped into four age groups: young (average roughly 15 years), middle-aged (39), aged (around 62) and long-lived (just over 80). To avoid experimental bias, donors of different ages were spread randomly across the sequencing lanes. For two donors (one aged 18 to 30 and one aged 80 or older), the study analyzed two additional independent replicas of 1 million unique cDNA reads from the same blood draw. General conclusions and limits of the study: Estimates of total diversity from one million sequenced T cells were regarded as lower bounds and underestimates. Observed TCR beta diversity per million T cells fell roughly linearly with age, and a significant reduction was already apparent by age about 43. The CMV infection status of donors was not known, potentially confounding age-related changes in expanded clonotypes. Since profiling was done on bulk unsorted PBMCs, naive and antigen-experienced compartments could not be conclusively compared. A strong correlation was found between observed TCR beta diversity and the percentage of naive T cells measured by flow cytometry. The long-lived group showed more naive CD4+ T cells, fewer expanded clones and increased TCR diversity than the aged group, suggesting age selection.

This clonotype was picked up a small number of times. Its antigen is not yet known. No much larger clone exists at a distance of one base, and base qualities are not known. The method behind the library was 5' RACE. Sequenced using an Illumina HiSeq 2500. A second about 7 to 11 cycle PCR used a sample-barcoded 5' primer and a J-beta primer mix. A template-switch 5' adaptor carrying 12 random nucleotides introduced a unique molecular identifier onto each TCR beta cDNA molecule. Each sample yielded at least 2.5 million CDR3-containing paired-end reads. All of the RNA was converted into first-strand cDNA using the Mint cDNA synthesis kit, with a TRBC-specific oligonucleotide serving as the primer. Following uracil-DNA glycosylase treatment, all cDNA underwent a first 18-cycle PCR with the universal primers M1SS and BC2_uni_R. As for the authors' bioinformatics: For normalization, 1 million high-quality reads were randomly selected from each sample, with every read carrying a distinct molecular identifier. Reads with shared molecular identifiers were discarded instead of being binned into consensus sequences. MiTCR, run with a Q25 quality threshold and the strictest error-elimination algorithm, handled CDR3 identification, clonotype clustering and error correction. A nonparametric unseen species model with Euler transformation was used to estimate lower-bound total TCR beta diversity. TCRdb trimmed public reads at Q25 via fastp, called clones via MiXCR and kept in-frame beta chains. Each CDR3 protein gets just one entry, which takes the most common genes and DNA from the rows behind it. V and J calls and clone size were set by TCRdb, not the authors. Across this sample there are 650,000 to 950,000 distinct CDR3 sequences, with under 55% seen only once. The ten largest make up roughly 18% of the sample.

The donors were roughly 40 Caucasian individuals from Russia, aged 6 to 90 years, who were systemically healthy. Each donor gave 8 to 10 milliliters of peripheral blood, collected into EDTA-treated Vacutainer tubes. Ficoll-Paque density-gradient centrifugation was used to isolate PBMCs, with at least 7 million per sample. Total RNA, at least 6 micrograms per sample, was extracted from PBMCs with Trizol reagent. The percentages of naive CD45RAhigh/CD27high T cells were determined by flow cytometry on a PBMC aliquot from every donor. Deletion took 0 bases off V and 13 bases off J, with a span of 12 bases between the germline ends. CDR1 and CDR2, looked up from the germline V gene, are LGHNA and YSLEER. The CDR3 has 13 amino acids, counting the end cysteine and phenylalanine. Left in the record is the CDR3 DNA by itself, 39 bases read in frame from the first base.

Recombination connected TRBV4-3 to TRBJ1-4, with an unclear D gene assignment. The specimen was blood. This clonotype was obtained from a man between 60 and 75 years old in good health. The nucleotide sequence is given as TGCGCCAGCAGCCAAGAAGGTGGAGAAGGACTGTTTTTT. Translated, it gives CASSQEGGEGLFF.